This TCR beta chain comes out of a study of T cells in localized non-small cell lung cancer. Overall study results and limits: Higher adjacent-lung clonality was associated with shorter survival. The study sequenced only one region of the tumor. As a result, intratumor heterogeneity could not be excluded and remains possible. A median about 56 of the top 100 tumor clones appeared in adjacent lung. The greatest T cell clonality was found in uninvolved adjacent lung (higher than in tumor).

Notes on this clone: Its specificity is not known.

The CDR3 spans 14 residues. Germline CDR1 SGHDT, CDR2 YYEEEE. Deletions cut 8 bases from V and 3 bases from J, with 18 bases between. Assay: immunoSEQ multiplex PCR; the TCRdb copy retains only in-frame clones and omits some. The sample holds 35,000 to 45,000 clones; almost 90% are singletons and the top ten take roughly 2.5%. The sample consisted of peripheral blood, taken before any cancer treatment. The chain employs TRBV5-6 and TRBJ2-7, with D perhaps matching TRBD1 or TRBD2 (5 bases each). This receptor was obtained from a female donor over 55 with stage I squamous cell lung carcinoma. The CDR3 region has the DNA TGTGCCAGTCGAGCCCAGGGACCCCTCTACGAGCAGTACTTC. Protein sequence: CASRAQGPLYEQYF.